This T cell receptor beta chain was identified during a study of cytomegalovirus exposure and HLA in healthy donors. Study details: Early released data had tens of millions of unique TCRs, all coming from HLA-typed donors.

This CDR3 has 14 residues. From germline, CDR1 is SGHTA and CDR2 FQGTGA. V was shortened by 2 bases and J by 4 bases, with 8 bases between the two germline ends. PCR involved 60 Vbeta and 13 Jbeta primers. The table came from immunoSEQ multiplex PCR; TCRdb's copy has only in-frame clones and leaves some out. The profile shows some 110,000 clones, roughly 73% of them singletons. Study outcomes and limitations: TCR beta chain V- and J-gene trimming was linked, in a later analysis, to a missense variant in DCLRE1C.

On this clone: Its antigen is unidentified.

The sample was PBMCs. The TCR was taken from a man in his forties or fifties in good health and CMV-seronegative. The chain links TRBV7-3 to TRBJ2-2, with a weak D call TRBD1 (5 bases). The DNA for the CDR3 is TGTGCCAGCAGCTTAGACAGTAGCACCGGGGAGCTGTTTTTT. It encodes CASSLDSSTGELFF.